These 21 T cell receptor beta chains were all obtained from the same sample, sequenced in a study of vaccination and CD4 T cells after COVID-19. Treatment denoted: roughly 10-day PBMC culture with coronavirus spike peptide pools or control peptides (ViraFEST assay). Collection of the unexposed donor's CD4+ T cells took place before the COVID-19 pandemic (2011-2018). These receptors have no identified antigens. Cultured CD4+ T cell DNA underwent sequencing with the Oncomine TCR Beta short-read assay. TCRdb analysed the PCR reads with MiXCR anew, one entry per CDR3 protein. The sample lists approximately 9,600 distinct CDR3 sequences; about half were seen once. Specimen: CD4+ T cells from blood, cultured in vitro. The receptors come from a human donor in good health.

This chain uses TRBV5-1 with TRBJ2-3, with D tentatively TRBD1 (5 bases). CDR1 SGHRS and CDR2 YFSETQ come from the germline V gene. Trimming pared 2 bases from V and 4 bases from J, leaving 11 bases between. The CDR3 consists of 14 residues. The DNA of the CDR3 is TGCGCCAGCAGCTTACTAAGGACACCAGATACGCAGTATTTT. Translated, it gives CASSLLRTPDTQYF.

In this sample, this clonotype turned up a few times. This sequence joins TRBV19 and TRBJ1-5, with 7 bases aligning to TRBD1. There are 14 residues in the CDR3. V lost 2 bases, J lost 5 bases, and 3 bases stayed unmatched. Germline V gene sequence: CDR1 LNHDA, CDR2 SQIVND (reference sequence). CDR3 nucleotide sequence: TGTGCCAGTAGTATAACAGGGGCTGATCAGCCCCAGCATTTT. Encoded protein: CASSITGADQPQHF.

This chain joins TRBV20-1 and TRBJ1-2; 10 bases match TRBD1. The CDR3 covers 13 residues. J lost 6 bases, V lost 0 bases, and 1 base had no gene match. Germline-derived CDR1 and CDR2 are DFQATT and SNEGSKA (reference sequence). The CDR3 loop reads CSARETGGNGYTF. CDR3 DNA: TGCAGTGCTAGAGAGACAGGGGGCAATGGCTACACCTTC.

This rearrangement joins TRBV27 to TRBJ2-7; 10 positions agree with TRBD2. The CDR3 loop spans 15 amino acids. V shed 3 bases and J 5 bases; nucleotides not matched to a gene: 7. Germline V gene data show CDR1 as MNHEY and CDR2 as SMNVEV (reference sequence). CDR3: CASSFASGSVNEQYF. In DNA, the CDR3 is TGTGCCAGCAGTTTCGCTAGCGGGAGTGTCAACGAGCAGTACTTC.

This clonotype was observed a single time. The rearrangement joins TRBV7-9 to TRBJ1-2, with a weak D call TRBD1 (6 bases). The ends were cut back, 5 bases at V and 4 bases at J, with 17 bases in the middle. The germline CDR1 and CDR2 sequences are SEHNR and FQNEAQ (reference sequence). This CDR3 is 15 amino acids long. CDR3 sequence reads: CASSTGTGFTYGYTF. DNA for the CDR3: TGTGCCAGCAGCACCGGAACAGGGTTCACCTATGGCTACACCTTC. Full variable domain (remainder filled in from reference TRBV7-9 and TRBJ1-2): DTGVSQNPRHKITKRGQNVTFRCDPISEHNRLYWYRQTLGQGPEFLTYFQNEAQLEKSRLLSDRFSAERPKGSFSTLEIQRTEQGDSAMYLCASSTGTGFTYGYTFGSGTRLTVV.

The rearrangement joins TRBV30 to TRBJ2-3, with 12 bases aligning to TRBD2. V dropped 0 bases and J dropped 3; count of bases not matched to a gene: 7. Germline CDR1 is GTSNPN and CDR2 is SVGIG (reference sequence). The CDR3 is 17 amino acids. CDR3 loop: CAWSVLAGGSLTDTQYF. In DNA form, the CDR3 reads TGTGCCTGGAGTGTACTAGCGGGGGGCTCGCTTACAGATACGCAGTATTTT.

J is TRBJ1-2 and V is TRBV6-5; tentatively, D is TRBD1 (5 bases). This CDR3 is 15 amino acids long. V lost 2 bases and J lost 8, with 18 bases in between. Looked up from germline, CDR1 is MNHEY and CDR2 is SVGAGI. CDR3 protein: CASSYREGAEGGYTF. DNA of the CDR3: TGTGCCAGCAGTTACCGGGAAGGGGCTGAAGGAGGCTACACCTTC.

The table lists this clonotype with a few counts. V is TRBV2 and J is TRBJ2-3; TRBD1 matches 8 bases. The CDR3 has 20 amino acids. The V gene end was trimmed by 6 bases and the J gene end by 2 bases; junction bases not matched to a gene: 22. Per the germline V gene, CDR1 is SNHLY and CDR2 is FYNNEI. CDR3 nucleotide sequence: TGTGCCAGCAGCCGTCAGACAGGGGTTCATCTGGAAACCTTCACAGATACGCAGTATTTT. Translation: CASSRQTGVHLETFTDTQYF.

The rearrangement links TRBV6-5 to TRBJ2-7; the D gene is possibly TRBD2 (6 bases). This CDR3 spans 13 amino acids. Germline V gene sequence: CDR1 MNHEY, CDR2 SVGAGI. Deletions cut 2 bases from V and 1 base from J, with 6 bases between. For the CDR3, the DNA is TGTGCCAGCAGTTACCGGGGGTCCTACGAGCAGTACTTC. Its protein is CASSYRGSYEQYF.

This clonotype was detected a few times. The chain has TRBV7-2 and TRBJ1-5; 9 bases match TRBD1. CDR1 is SGHTA and CDR2 is FQGNSA in the germline V gene. The J segment lost 6 bases and the V segment lost 4 bases, leaving 10 bases of the junction unmatched. There are 16 residues in the CDR3. For the CDR3, the DNA is TGTGCCAGCAGCTCGACAGGGGGGCTCATGGGTCAGCCCCAGCATTTT. As protein: CASSSTGGLMGQPQHF.

CDR3 coding DNA: TGCAGTGCTTCAGACAGGGGGCGATCCTACGAGCAGTACTTC. Amino acid sequence: CSASDRGRSYEQYF. The V gene is TRBV20-1, the J gene TRBJ2-7; 10 bases align to TRBD1. The trim removed 5 bases at V and 1 base at J, leaving 5 bases unmatched. This CDR3 comprises 14 residues. Germline-derived CDR1 and CDR2 are DFQATT and SNEGSKA (reference sequence).

This clonotype has a handful of counts. V and J are TRBV15 and TRBJ1-2; D unclear. V lost 0 bases and J 8 bases, leaving 10 bases between the germline ends. The CDR3 length is 13 residues. Germline CDR1 and CDR2: LNHNV and YYDKDF (reference sequence). DNA of the CDR3: TGTGCCACCAGCAGAGATGCGGGATTCGGCTACACCTTC. Its translation is CATSRDAGFGYTF.

The genes are TRBV9 and TRBJ1-5; no clear D gene. The CDR3 is made up of 15 amino acids. The germline CDR1 and CDR2 sequences are SGDLS and YYNGEE. The V end was cut by 9 bases, the J end by 0 bases, with 16 bases between. The chain's CDR3 is CANAVRLYSNQPQHF. Written as DNA, the CDR3 is TGTGCCAATGCCGTGAGGCTGTATAGCAATCAGCCCCAGCATTTT. Combining the CDR3 with reference TRBV9 and TRBJ1-5 gives the whole variable domain DSGVTQTPKHLITATGQRVTLRCSPRSGDLSVYWYQQSLDQGLQFLIQYYNGEERAKGNILERFSAQQFPDLHSELNLSSLELGDSALYFCANAVRLYSNQPQHFGDGTRLSIL.

The gene calls are TRBV28 and TRBJ1-6; 12 bases fit TRBD1. This CDR3 is built from 19 residues. Per germline, CDR1 MDHEN and CDR2 SYDVKM. Losses at the gene ends were 4 bases for V and 7 bases for J; bases not matched to a gene: 14. The CDR3 nucleotides are TGTGCCAGCAGTTGGGGGACAGGGGGCGCGAGTGCGGTGAATTCACCCCTCCACTTT. Translated, it gives CASSWGTGGASAVNSPLHF.

The V and J genes are TRBV5-5 and TRBJ1-5; no clear D. The V end was cut by 7 bases, the J end by 3 bases, with 17 bases between. The CDR3 contains 15 residues. Germline assignment: CDR1 SGHKS and CDR2 YYEKEE (reference sequence). The CDR3, as DNA: TGTGCCAGCCAGGTGGGTGCCCTATCCAATCAGCCCCAGCATTTT. The encoded protein is CASQVGALSNQPQHF.

The chain recombines TRBV6-1 with TRBJ2-3, with TRBD2 identical over 9 bases. In germline, CDR1 is MNHNS, CDR2 SASEGT. CDR3 length: 14 residues. The trim removed 2 bases at V and 5 bases at J, leaving 2 bases unmatched. The CDR3: CASSELAGEDTQYF. Written as DNA, the CDR3 is TGTGCCAGCAGTGAATTAGCGGGGGAAGATACGCAGTATTTT.

The rearrangement joins TRBV5-5 to TRBJ1-2, with TRBD1 identical over 7 bases. This CDR3 has 13 amino acids. V shed 4 bases and J 8 bases; nucleotides not matched to a gene: 8. Per germline, CDR1 SGHKS and CDR2 YYEKEE (reference sequence). The CDR3 is CASSGQTGTGYTF. The CDR3 DNA reads TGTGCCAGCAGCGGACAGACAGGGACCGGCTACACCTTC.

The count of this clonotype is one. The chain uses TRBV6-4 and TRBJ2-1, with 7 bases fitting TRBD2. CDR1 is MRHNA and CDR2 is SNTAGT in the germline V gene. The CDR3 contains 14 residues. V gave up 0 bases and J gave up 9 bases; unmatched junction bases: 5. The CDR3 region is CASSDSAGRVEQFF. As DNA, the CDR3 is TGTGCCAGCAGTGACTCGGCGGGGAGGGTTGAGCAGTTCTTC.

Within the sample, this clonotype is medium-sized. The chain employs TRBV27 and TRBJ1-2; D might be TRBD1 (6 bases). The length of the CDR3 is 18 residues. Germline CDR1 and CDR2: MNHEY and SMNVEV (reference sequence). V lost 1 base and J 4 bases, leaving 22 bases between the germline ends. The CDR3 sequence is CASSLFGPSGTQLYGYTF. The CDR3 DNA follows: TGTGCCAGCAGTTTATTTGGCCCTTCCGGGACACAACTCTATGGCTACACCTTC.

J is TRBJ2-7 and V is TRBV5-1; D might be TRBD1 (5 bases). The germline V gene encodes CDR1 SGHRS and CDR2 YFSETQ. The CDR3 loop spans 12 amino acids. The germline V and J ends were trimmed by 3 bases and 5 bases, with 9 bases remaining between them. In DNA form, the CDR3 reads TGCGCCAGCAGCTATACAGGAGACGAGCAGTACTTC. It specifies CASSYTGDEQYF.

V gene TRBV5-4 combines with J gene TRBJ2-3; weak D call: TRBD2 (6 bases). The CDR3 runs 15 residues. Germline V CDR1 and CDR2: SGHNT, YYREEE (reference sequence). V shed 4 bases and J shed 2 bases, with 14 bases lying between them. CDR3 region: CASSKPGDATDTQYF. CDR3 sequence (DNA): TGTGCCAGCAGCAAACCGGGGGACGCCACAGATACGCAGTATTTT. Variable domain in full (rest from reference TRBV5-4 and TRBJ2-3): ETGVTQSPTHLIKTRGQQVTLRCSSQSGHNTVSWYQQALGQGPQFIFQYYREEENGRGNFPPRFSGLQFPNYSSELNVNALELDDSALYLCASSKPGDATDTQYFGPGTRLTVL.